These 3 T cell receptor beta chains were sequenced from one sample in a study of shared clonotypes between healthy human individuals. The protocol was immunoSEQ multiplex PCR, while the TCRdb copy is restricted to in-frame clones and leaves out a portion. The sample contains approximately 110,000 clones, about 67% of which appear only once. The sequenced sample consisted of memory CD8+ T cells sorted from blood. The subset was: CD45RO+ cells pooled with CCR7-negative TemRA cells. The source of these receptors is a woman in her thirties in good health.

J is TRBJ2-2 and V is TRBV28; no clear D. Trimming took off 1 base at V and 7 bases at J, with 7 bases between the two ends. The CDR3 spans 13 residues. Germline assignment: CDR1 MDHEN and CDR2 SYDVKM. CDR3 in amino acids: CASSLLGFGELFF. DNA for the CDR3: TGTGCCAGCAGTTTATTAGGTTTCGGGGAGCTGTTTTTT.

This clone was detected once. This chain links TRBV28 with TRBJ1-1; possible D gene TRBD1, 5 bases. CDR1 and CDR2 from the germline V gene are MDHEN and SYDVKM. The germline V and J ends were trimmed by 5 bases and 2 bases, with 15 bases remaining between them. CDR3 size: 15 residues. In nucleotides, the CDR3 is TGTGCCAGCAGTGCCCCCAGACAGCCAAACACTGAAGCTTTCTTT. Translated, it gives CASSAPRQPNTEAFF.

The chain carries TRBV19 and TRBJ1-5; 7 bases fit TRBD1. Trimming removed 3 bases from V and 5 bases from J; junction bases left unmatched: 13. The CDR3 totals 17 residues. Germline assignment: CDR1 LNHDA and CDR2 SQIVND (reference sequence). The CDR3 spells CASSIRDSRFFHQPQHF. DNA of the CDR3: TGTGCCAGTAGTATCCGGGACAGCCGTTTTTTTCATCAGCCCCAGCATTTT.